This TCR beta chain was recorded in a study of T-cell reconstitution after alpha-beta-depleted transplantation in children. V gave up 6 bases and J gave up 0 bases, with 12 bases separating them. Germline assignment: CDR1 SGHTA and CDR2 FQGNSA. CDR3 length: 15 residues. Whole-study results and caveats: The study traced high day-60 TCRbeta diversity in some patients to surviving recipient T cells and thymic progenitors. Roughly two months post-transplant, alpha-beta T cells reportedly originated from several hundred graft clones that had expanded. T-cell numbers and diversity one year post-transplant derived largely from freshly generated T cells.

The TCRbeta library incorporated unique molecular identifiers. TCRdb independently ran MiXCR on the PCR reads; one entry per CDR3 protein. There are around 110,000 distinct CDR3 sequences in the sample; 10% occur only once, and approximately 36% lies in the top ten. About this clonotype: What it binds is unknown.

The clonotype was recovered from a boy aged 2 to 9 with acute lymphoblastic leukemia, due to receive a stem cell transplant. Specimen: PBMCs, collected before TCRalphabeta/CD19-depleted stem cell transplant. This chain joins TRBV7-2 and TRBJ2-1, with D perhaps assigned TRBD1 or TRBD2 (5 bases each). The CDR3 nucleotides are TGTGCCAGCAGTTGGGACGTGAGCTCCTACAATGAGCAGTTCTTC. This sequence encodes CASSWDVSSYNEQFF.